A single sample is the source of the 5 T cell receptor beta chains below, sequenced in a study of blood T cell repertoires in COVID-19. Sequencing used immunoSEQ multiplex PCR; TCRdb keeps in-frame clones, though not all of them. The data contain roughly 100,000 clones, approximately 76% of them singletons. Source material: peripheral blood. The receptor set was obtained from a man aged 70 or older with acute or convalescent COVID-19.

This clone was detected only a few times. The CDR3 is CASSEFPGSGELFF. The CDR3 DNA is TGTGCCAGCAGTGAATTCCCAGGGTCAGGGGAGCTGTTTTTT. The chain joins TRBV6-1 to TRBJ2-2; D may be TRBD1 (5 bases). The V and J ends lost 2 bases and 8 bases respectively, with 12 bases between them. Germline V gene data show CDR1 as MNHNS and CDR2 as SASEGT. This CDR3 is built from 14 residues.

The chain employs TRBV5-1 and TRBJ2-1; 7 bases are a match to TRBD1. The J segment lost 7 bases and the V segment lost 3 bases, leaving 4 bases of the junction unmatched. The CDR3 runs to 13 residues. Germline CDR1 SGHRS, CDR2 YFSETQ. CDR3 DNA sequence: TGCGCCAGCAGCTCGGGACAGCAGAATGAGCAGTTCTTC. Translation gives CASSSGQQNEQFF.

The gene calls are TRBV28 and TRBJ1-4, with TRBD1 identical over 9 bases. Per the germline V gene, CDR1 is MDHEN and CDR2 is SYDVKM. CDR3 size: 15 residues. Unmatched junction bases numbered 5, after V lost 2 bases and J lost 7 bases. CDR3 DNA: TGTGCCAGCAGTTTAACCGGGACAGGGCTTGAAAAACTGTTTTTT. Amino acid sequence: CASSLTGTGLEKLFF.

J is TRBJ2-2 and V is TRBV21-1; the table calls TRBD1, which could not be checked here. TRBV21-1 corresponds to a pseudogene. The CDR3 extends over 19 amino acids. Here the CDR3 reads CASSKASKIQGSETGELFF. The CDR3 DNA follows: TGTGCCAGCAGCAAAGCCTCAAAAATACAGGGGTCAGAGACCGGGGAGCTGTTTTTT.

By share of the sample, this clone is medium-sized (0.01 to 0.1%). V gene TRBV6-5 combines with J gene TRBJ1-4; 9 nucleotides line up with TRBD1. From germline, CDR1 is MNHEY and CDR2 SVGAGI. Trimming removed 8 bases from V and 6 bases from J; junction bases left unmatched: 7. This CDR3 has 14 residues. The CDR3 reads CASGGTGPDEKLFF. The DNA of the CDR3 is TGTGCCAGCGGGGGGACAGGGCCAGATGAAAAACTGTTTTTT.